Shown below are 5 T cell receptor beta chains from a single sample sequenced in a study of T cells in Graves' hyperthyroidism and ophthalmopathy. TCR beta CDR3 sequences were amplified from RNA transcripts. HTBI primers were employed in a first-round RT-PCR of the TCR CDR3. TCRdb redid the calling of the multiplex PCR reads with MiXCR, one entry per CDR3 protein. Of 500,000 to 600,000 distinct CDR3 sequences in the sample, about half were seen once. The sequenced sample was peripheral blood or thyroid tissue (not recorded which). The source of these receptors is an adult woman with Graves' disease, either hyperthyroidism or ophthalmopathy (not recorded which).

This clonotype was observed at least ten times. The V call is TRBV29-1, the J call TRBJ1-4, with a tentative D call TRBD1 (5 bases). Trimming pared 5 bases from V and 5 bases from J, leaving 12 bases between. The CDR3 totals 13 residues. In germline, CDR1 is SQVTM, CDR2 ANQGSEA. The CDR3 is CSVSEGLNEKLFF. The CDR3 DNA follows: TGCAGCGTTTCTGAGGGGTTAAATGAAAAACTGTTTTTT.

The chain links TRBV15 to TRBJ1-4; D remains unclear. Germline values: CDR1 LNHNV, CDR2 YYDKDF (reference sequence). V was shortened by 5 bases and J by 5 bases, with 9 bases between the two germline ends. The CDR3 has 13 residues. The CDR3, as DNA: TGTGCCACCAGCGGAACTATGAATGAAAAACTGTTTTTT. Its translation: CATSGTMNEKLFF.

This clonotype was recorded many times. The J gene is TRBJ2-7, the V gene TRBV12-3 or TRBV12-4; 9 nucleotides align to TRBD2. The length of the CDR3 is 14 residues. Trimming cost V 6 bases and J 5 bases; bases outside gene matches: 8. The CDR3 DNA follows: TGTGCCAGCAGCCCTATAGCGGGAGTCGACGAGCAGTACTTC. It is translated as CASSPIAGVDEQYF.

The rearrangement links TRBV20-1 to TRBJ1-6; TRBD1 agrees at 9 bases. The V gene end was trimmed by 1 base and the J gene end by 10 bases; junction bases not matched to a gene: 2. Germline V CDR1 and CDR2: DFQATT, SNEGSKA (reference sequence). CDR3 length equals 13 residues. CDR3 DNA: TGCAGTGCTAGAGGGACAGGGGTGTCACCCCTCCACTTT. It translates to CSARGTGVSPLHF.

Written as DNA, the CDR3 is TGCAGTGCTAGAGCACTAGCGGGAGGGCCATACTTC. This sequence encodes CSARALAGGPYF. The chain employs TRBV20-1 and TRBJ2-7, with 13 bases that match TRBD2. The CDR3 has 12 residues. CDR1 and CDR2 from the germline V gene are DFQATT and SNEGSKA (reference sequence). After removal of 1 base from V and 13 bases from J, the junction contained 4 bases not matched to a gene.